This T cell receptor beta chain derives from a study of blood T cell repertoires in COVID-19. Study-wide context: Samples representing acute and convalescent COVID-19 were sourced from the United States, Italy and Spain. Sources were T cells, B-cell-depleted T cells, or PBMCs; the material itself was cDNA or gDNA.

In the source study's methods: Amplification from reference gene primers served as the basis for estimated nucleated cell counts. The repertoire was sequenced with immunoSEQ multiplex PCR; TCRdb's copy has only in-frame clones and lacks some. The V and J calls and clone size are taken from that table; D and trimming were inferred from the DNA. Among about 60,000 clones listed, roughly 85% were seen once. CDR1 is MNHEY and CDR2 is SMNVEV in the germline V gene (reference sequence). The ends were cut back, 3 bases at V and 3 bases at J, with 8 bases in the middle. The CDR3 covers 13 residues. The chain employs TRBV27 and TRBJ1-2, with D tentatively TRBD1 (5 bases). The sample consisted of peripheral blood. This receptor was taken from a human donor in a cohort sampled during active COVID-19. This CDR3 reads CASSLGQDYGYTF. The CDR3 coding sequence is TGTGCCAGCAGTTTGGGGCAGGACTATGGCTACACCTTC.